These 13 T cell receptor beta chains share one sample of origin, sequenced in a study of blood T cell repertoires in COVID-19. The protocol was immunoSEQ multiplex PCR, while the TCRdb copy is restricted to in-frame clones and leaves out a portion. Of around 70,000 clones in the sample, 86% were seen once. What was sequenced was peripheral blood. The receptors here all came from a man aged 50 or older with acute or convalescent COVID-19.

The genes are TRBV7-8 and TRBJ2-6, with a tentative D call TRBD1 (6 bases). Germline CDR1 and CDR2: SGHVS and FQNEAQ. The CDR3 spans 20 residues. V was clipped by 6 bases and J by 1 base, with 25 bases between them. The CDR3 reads CASRKYRVDQQGSGANVLTF. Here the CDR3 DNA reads TGTGCCAGCAGAAAATACAGGGTGGACCAACAGGGATCTGGGGCCAACGTCCTGACTTTC.

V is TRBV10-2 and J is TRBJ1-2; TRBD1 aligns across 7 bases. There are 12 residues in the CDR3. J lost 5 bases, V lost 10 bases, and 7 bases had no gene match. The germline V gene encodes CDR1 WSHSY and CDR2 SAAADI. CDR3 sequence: CATHRGAYGYTF. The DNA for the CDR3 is TGCGCCACCCACAGGGGTGCGTATGGCTACACCTTC.

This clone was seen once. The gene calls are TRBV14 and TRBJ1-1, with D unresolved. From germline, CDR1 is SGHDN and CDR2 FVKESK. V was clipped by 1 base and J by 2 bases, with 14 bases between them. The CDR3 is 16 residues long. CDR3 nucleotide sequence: TGTGCCAGCAGCCAAGGATCGAGAGGTCCTAACACTGAAGCTTTCTTT. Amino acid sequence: CASSQGSRGPNTEAFF.

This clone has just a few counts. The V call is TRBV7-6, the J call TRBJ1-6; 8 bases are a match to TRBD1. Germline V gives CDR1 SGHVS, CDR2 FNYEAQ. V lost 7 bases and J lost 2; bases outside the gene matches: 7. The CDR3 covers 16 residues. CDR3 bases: TGTGCCAGCACGAAGTCAGGGGGCGCCTATAATTCACCCCTCCACTTT. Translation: CASTKSGGAYNSPLHF.

The CDR3 DNA is TGTGCCAGCAGTTTTACAAGCGATGAGCAGTTCTTC. Its protein product is CASSFTSDEQFF. The rearrangement uses TRBV5-4 and TRBJ2-1; D unresolved. The CDR3 totals 12 residues. Germline lookup yields CDR1 SGHNT and CDR2 YYREEE (reference sequence). Trimming cost V 5 bases and J 8 bases, with 11 bases left between them.

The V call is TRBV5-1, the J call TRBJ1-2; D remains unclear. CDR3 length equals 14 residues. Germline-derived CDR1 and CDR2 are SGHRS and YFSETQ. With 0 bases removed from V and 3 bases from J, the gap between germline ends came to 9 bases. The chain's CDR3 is CASSLDPGYYGYTF. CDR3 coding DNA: TGCGCCAGCAGCTTGGATCCAGGCTACTATGGCTACACCTTC.

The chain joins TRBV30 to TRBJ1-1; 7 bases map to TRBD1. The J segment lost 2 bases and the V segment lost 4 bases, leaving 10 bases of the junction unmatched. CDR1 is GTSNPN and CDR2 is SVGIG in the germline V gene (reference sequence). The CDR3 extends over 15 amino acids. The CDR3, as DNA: TGTGCCTGGAAACGGTGGGACAGCTATAACACTGAAGCTTTCTTT. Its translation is CAWKRWDSYNTEAFF.

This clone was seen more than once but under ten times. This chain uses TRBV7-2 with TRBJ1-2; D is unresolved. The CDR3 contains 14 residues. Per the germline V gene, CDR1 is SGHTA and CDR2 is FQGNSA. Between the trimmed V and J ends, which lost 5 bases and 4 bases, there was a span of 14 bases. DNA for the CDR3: TGTGCCAGCAGCCCTCGAGGAGGGTTCTATGGCTACACCTTC. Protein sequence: CASSPRGGFYGYTF.

This CDR3 reads CASSSGGGEKLFF. CDR3 nucleotide sequence: TGTGCCAGCAGTTCAGGGGGCGGGGAAAAACTGTTTTTT. This chain connects TRBV6-6 to TRBJ1-4, with TRBD1 matching 8 bases. The CDR3 is 13 residues long. Germline V gene data show CDR1 as MNHNY and CDR2 as SVGAGI (reference sequence). Unmatched junction bases numbered 3, after V lost 4 bases and J lost 8 bases.

CDR3 nucleotides: TGTGCCAGCAGCTTAGATCGAAAAACTAGGGGGCACAATGAGCAGTTCTTC. Translating gives CASSLDRKTRGHNEQFF. The V call is TRBV11-2, the J call TRBJ2-1, with 7 nucleotides matching TRBD1. V was pared by 0 bases and J by 5 bases, with 10 bases of the junction left unmatched. CDR3 size: 17 residues. Germline V CDR1 and CDR2: SGHAT, FQNNGV.

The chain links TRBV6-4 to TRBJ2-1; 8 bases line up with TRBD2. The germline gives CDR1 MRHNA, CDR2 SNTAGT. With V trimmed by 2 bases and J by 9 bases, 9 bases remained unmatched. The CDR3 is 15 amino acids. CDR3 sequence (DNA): TGTGCCAGCAGTGACAAGGGACTAGGGAGTAGTGAGCAGTTCTTC. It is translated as CASSDKGLGSSEQFF.

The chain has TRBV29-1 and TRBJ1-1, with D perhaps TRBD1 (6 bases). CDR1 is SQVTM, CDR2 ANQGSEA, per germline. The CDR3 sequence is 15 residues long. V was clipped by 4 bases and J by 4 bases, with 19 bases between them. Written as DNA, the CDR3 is TGCAGCGTTGCCTACCTTAACAGGGTTACCACTGAAGCTTTCTTT. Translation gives CSVAYLNRVTTEAFF.

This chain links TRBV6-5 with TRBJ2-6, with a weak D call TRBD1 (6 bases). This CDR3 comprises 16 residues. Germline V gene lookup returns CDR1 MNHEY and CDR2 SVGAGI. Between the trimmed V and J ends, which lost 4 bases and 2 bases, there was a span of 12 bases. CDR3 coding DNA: TGTGCCAGCAGTTGGGCTGGGGGCCCTGGGGCCAACGTCCTGACTTTC. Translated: CASSWAGGPGANVLTF.